This TCR beta chain was captured by sequencing in a study of blood T cell repertoires in COVID-19. Study overall: Sites in the United States, Italy and Spain provided acute and convalescent COVID-19 samples. PBMCs, B-cell-depleted T cells, or T cells provided the cDNA or gDNA that made up the material.

V was clipped by 5 bases and J by 9 bases; unmatched bases: 8. The CDR3 covers 14 residues. CDR1 is SGHTA and CDR2 is FQGTGA in the germline V gene. In the original workflow: Quantification of nucleated cells was approximated via reference gene primer amplification. Libraries were prepared by immunoSEQ multiplex PCR; TCRdb keeps only in-frame clonotypes and omits some of them. V and J calls and clone size are copied from that table; D and trimming were computed from the DNA. The data show approximately 200,000 clones, with roughly 84% seen just once and less than 6.5% held by the top ten. The source is a woman aged 55 to 70 who had recovered from COVID-19. The chain combines TRBV7-3 with TRBJ2-1; 9 nucleotides line up with TRBD2. Sequenced input: peripheral blood. The CDR3 sequence is CASSPAGGLTEQFF. CDR3 nucleotides: TGTGCCAGCAGCCCAGCGGGGGGCCTCACTGAGCAGTTCTTC. Full variable domain (missing parts from reference TRBV7-3 and TRBJ2-1): GAGVSQTPSNKVTEKGKYVELRCDPISGHTALYWYRQSLGQGPEFLIYFQGTGAADDSGLPNDRFFAVRPEGSVSTLKIQRTERGDSAVYLCASSPAGGLTEQFFGPGTRLTVL.